These T cell receptor beta chains were read from a single sample in a study of T cell changes during pregnancy in multiple sclerosis. The method was immunoSEQ multiplex PCR; TCRdb's version includes in-frame clones alone and lacks a portion of them. This sample yields 100,000 or so clones, of which roughly nine tenths are seen a single time; about 3% belongs to the top ten. Sequencing was performed on peripheral blood, taken after pregnancy. The receptors were sampled from a female donor with multiple sclerosis, enrolled in a pregnancy study. CDR3s include the opening cysteine and the closing phenylalanine or tryptophan.

V gene: TRBV6-5
CDR3 length: 14
J gene: TRBJ1-1
CDR3 protein: CASSPGGLNTEAFF

V gene: TRBV19
CDR3 length: 15
J gene: TRBJ2-3
CDR3 protein: CASSPAGGGTDTQYF

V gene: TRBV7-8
CDR3 length: 19
J gene: TRBJ2-3
CDR3 protein: CASSLVLAGGRIGTDTQYF

V gene: TRBV5-1
CDR3 length: 13
J gene: TRBJ2-7
CDR3 protein: CASSLPGGGEQYF

V gene: TRBV29-1
CDR3 length: 10
J gene: TRBJ2-5
CDR3 protein: CSASTETQYF

V gene: TRBV6-1
CDR3 length: 16
J gene: TRBJ2-7
CDR3 protein: CASSENWGGGNYEQYF

V gene: TRBV6-1
CDR3 length: 13
J gene: TRBJ1-2
CDR3 protein: CASKSTGNYGYTF

V gene: TRBV7-9
CDR3 length: 16
J gene: TRBJ2-5
CDR3 protein: CASSWDFGGNQETQYF

V gene: TRBV7-6
CDR3 length: 15
J gene: TRBJ1-1
CDR3 protein: CASTPGGFMNTEAFF

V gene: TRBV7-9
CDR3 length: 16
J gene: TRBJ2-5
CDR3 protein: CASSLAAGTGSETQYF

V gene: TRBV6-1
CDR3 length: 13
J gene: TRBJ2-3
CDR3 protein: CASIPVSTDTQYF

V gene: TRBV18
CDR3 length: 14
J gene: TRBJ2-1
CDR3 protein: CASSLAGRYNEQFF

V gene: TRBV6-5
CDR3 length: 15
J gene: TRBJ2-1
CDR3 protein: CASSVRGLPGNEQFF

V gene: TRBV5-1
CDR3 length: 15
J gene: TRBJ1-5
CDR3 protein: CASSLQGESGQPQHF

V gene: TRBV11-3
CDR3 length: 12
J gene: TRBJ1-6
CDR3 protein: CASSLLEPPLHF

V gene: TRBV6-5
CDR3 length: 14
J gene: TRBJ2-7
CDR3 protein: CASSLGLAGYEQYF

V gene: TRBV10-3
CDR3 length: 16
J gene: TRBJ2-2
CDR3 protein: CAISDANRGNTGELFF

V gene: TRBV9
CDR3 length: 15
J gene: TRBJ2-5
CDR3 protein: CASSVAAGGRETQYF

V gene: TRBV18
CDR3 length: 17
J gene: TRBJ2-4
CDR3 protein: CASSPQSYSLAKNIQYF

V gene: TRBV2
CDR3 length: 15
J gene: TRBJ1-5
CDR3 protein: CASSETGVNNQPQHF

V gene: TRBV5-1
CDR3 length: 14
J gene: TRBJ2-2
CDR3 protein: CASRGTGGTGELFF

V gene: TRBV2
CDR3 length: 14
J gene: TRBJ2-6
CDR3 protein: CASREYSGANVLTF

V gene: TRBV18
CDR3 length: 15
J gene: TRBJ2-1
CDR3 protein: CASSKDRGINNEQFF

V gene: TRBV6-5
CDR3 length: 14
J gene: TRBJ1-2
CDR3 protein: CASSPGWTLYGYTF

V gene: TRBV11-3
CDR3 length: 14
J gene: TRBJ2-3
CDR3 protein: CASSRPSAGDTQYF

V gene: TRBV9
CDR3 length: 13
J gene: TRBJ1-6
CDR3 protein: CASSVADNSPLHF

V gene: TRBV9
CDR3 length: 15
J gene: TRBJ2-3
CDR3 protein: CASSVSGSPGDTQYF

V gene: TRBV6-5
CDR3 length: 15
J gene: TRBJ2-2
CDR3 protein: CASSISGGAPGELFF